Here is one T cell receptor (beta chain) with its context. The data belong to a study of identical twins. Through template switching, a universal primer site was introduced, and the cDNA contained unique molecular identifiers. TCRdb redid the calling of the 5' RACE reads with MiXCR, one entry per CDR3 protein. In the table there are about 190,000 distinct CDR3 sequences, 15% to 20% of which are singletons. Between the trimmed V and J ends, which lost 0 bases and 0 bases, there was a span of 5 bases. Germline CDR1 reads LNHNV; CDR2 reads YYDKDF (reference sequence). CDR3 size: 15 residues. A further study also used this sample, focusing on T cells expressing NK-cell markers. That paper states: One of the eight sequenced donors was seronegative, whereas the other seven were HCMV-seropositive. The contribution of dominant NKG2C+ clonotypes to CD8+ T cells in several donors was about 1.0-7.0%.

What was sequenced was CD8+ T cells sorted from blood. This sequence was found in a woman aged 18-29 years in good health. The V gene is TRBV15, the J gene TRBJ2-2, with D unclear. CDR3 protein: CATSRDRANTGELFF. The CDR3 DNA reads as TGTGCCACCAGCAGAGACCGCGCGAACACCGGGGAGCTGTTTTTT.